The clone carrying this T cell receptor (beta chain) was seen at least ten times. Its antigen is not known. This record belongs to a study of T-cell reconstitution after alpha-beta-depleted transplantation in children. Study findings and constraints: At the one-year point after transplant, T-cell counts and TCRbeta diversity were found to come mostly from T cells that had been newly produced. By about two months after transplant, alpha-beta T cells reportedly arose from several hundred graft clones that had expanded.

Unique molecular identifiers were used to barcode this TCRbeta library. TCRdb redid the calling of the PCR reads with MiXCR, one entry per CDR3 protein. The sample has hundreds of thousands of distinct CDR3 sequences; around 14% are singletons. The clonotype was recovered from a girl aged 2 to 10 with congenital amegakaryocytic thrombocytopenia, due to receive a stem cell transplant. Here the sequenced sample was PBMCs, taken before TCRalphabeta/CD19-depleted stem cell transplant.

The CDR3 coding sequence is TGCGCCAGCAGCTTGGAGGCAGACACAGATACGCAGTATTTT. It is translated as CASSLEADTDTQYF. This chain joins TRBV5-1 and TRBJ2-3; the D is unclear. CDR1 and CDR2 from the germline V gene are SGHRS and YFSETQ. CDR3 length equals 14 residues. The V and J ends lost 0 bases and 2 bases respectively, with 7 bases between them.